This entry is about one T cell receptor beta chain. This clone was counted a few times. It has no known antigen specificity. The input lacks base qualities; no much larger clone sits a single base away. This record comes from a study of shared T cell receptors in the human thymus (dated by TCRdb to the early 2020s). In terms of the full investigation: The study investigated the way shared, self-reactive T-cell receptor alpha chains are produced in the human thymus.

Including the terminal cysteine and phenylalanine, the CDR3 comprises 17 residues. Only CDR3 DNA is held: 51 bases, read in frame from base 1. Clipping removes 1 base from V and 4 bases from J, with 3 as the unmatched junction base count. CDR1 and CDR2 were assigned from the germline V gene as LGHNA and YNFKEQ. The library was built by means of the immunoSEQ multiplex PCR assay. TCRdb stores this immuneACCESS table with in-frame sequences only. Part of the clones is absent; in the studies checked, under half of the shortfall reflects unresolved V genes, and no reason is known for the rest. The sample table lists some 700,000 clones, around 87% of them with a count of one. 0.01% of the sample comes from the top ten. This sample was also put to use in a study of human thymus T cells. From that second study: Donors were immunologically healthy infants undergoing open corrective cardiac surgery for congenital heart defects in Finland. Thymus tissue was collected as surgical resects that were removed during corrective cardiac surgery. Usage of V and J gene segments appeared to be biased in both the thymic and the peripheral blood repertoires. Highly overlapping thymic TCR repertoires among unrelated individuals were reported in the related research. The study used fewer than ten infant thymus samples plus four related peripheral blood samples to characterize TCR alpha and beta repertoires. Donor ages ranged from roughly 6 to 250 days, and the cohort comprised about six male and two female infants. After being mechanically released from the tissue, thymocytes were kept at -70 degrees C in pellets of roughly 10-33 million cells. Genomic DNA was extracted from frozen cell pellets with a QIAsymphony instrument. TCRB and TCRAD loci were amplified from a standardized quantity of quality-controlled genomic DNA using the immunoSEQ multiplex PCR assay. The V(D)J region was spanned by amplicons of a length sufficient to cover the CDR3 and to identify V and J genes. Through the commercial immunoSEQ service, the amplicons were sequenced on an Illumina platform. Primer bias and sequencing errors were corrected using previously described methods, and TCRAD and TCRB definitions followed the IMGT database. immunoSEQ Analyzer 3.0 and VDJTools were used for repertoire analysis, which covered basic statistics, V/J segment usage, diversity estimates, rarefaction and pairwise overlap. To estimate diversity, the Chao1, ChaoE, Efron-Thisted, Shannon and inverse Simpson indices were applied, and diversity was also estimated on datasets down-sampled to the smallest sample. Repertoire overlap was determined by strict matching of CDR3 nucleotide sequence, V gene and J gene, and Jaccard-based multidimensional scaling clustering was applied. On average, thymus samples gave 650,000 to 1,000,000 unique TCRB clonotypes, whereas blood samples gave roughly 80,000.

This receptor was obtained from a boy in the first two years of life with a congenital heart defect. Donor details come from another sample of the same person, matched by shared clones. Sequences were obtained from thymocytes. The sequence is built from TRBV4-2 and TRBJ2-3; TRBD2 fits 15 bases in the junction. CDR3 loop: CASSQGTSGRAADTQYF. The sequenced DNA is TGTGCCAGCAGCCAAGGGACTAGCGGGAGGGCCGCAGATACGCAGTATTTT.